This is a list of T cell receptor beta chains from one sample in a study of blood T cell repertoires in COVID-19. TCRdb's copy holds only in-frame clones and misses some; the assay was immunoSEQ multiplex PCR. This sample carries just under 85,000 clones, more than 70% of them seen once, and the ten largest clones take more than 15%. The specimen was peripheral blood. Receptor source: a woman aged 60-75 years with acute or convalescent COVID-19. Each CDR3 is given with its conserved first and last residue. The order of the fields is J gene, D gene, V gene, clone size, CDR3 protein, CDR3 DNA. A D gene is named only where the DNA matches it firmly. Some rows mark clone size as missing; the rest say once, few, many or name a class of expanded clone.

J: TRBJ2-3
D: TRBD2
V: TRBV4-2
size: -
CDR3: CASSQEGTSGGAASRDTQYF
DNA: TGTGCCAGCAGCCAAGAAGGGACTAGCGGGGGGGCCGCCTCCCGAGATACGCAGTATTTT

J: TRBJ2-1
D: TRBD2
V: TRBV9
size: -
CDR3: CASSVGSGSLGMGEQFF
DNA: TGTGCCAGCAGCGTAGGGAGCGGGAGTTTGGGTATGGGTGAGCAGTTCTTC

J: TRBJ1-2
D: -
V: TRBV6-5
size: few
CDR3: CASSSPGTREGYTF
DNA: TGTGCCAGCAGTTCCCCGGGAACCCGGGAAGGCTACACCTTC

J: TRBJ1-1
D: TRBD1
V: TRBV6-2/TRBV6-3
size: -
CDR3: CASSYPPKQGSTEAFF
DNA: TGTGCCAGCAGTTATCCACCCAAACAGGGGAGCACTGAAGCTTTCTTT

J: TRBJ1-1
D: TRBD1
V: TRBV10-3
size: -
CDR3: CAISENRGGTAEAFF
DNA: TGTGCCATCAGTGAGAACAGGGGTGGGACGGCTGAAGCTTTCTTT

J: TRBJ1-1
D: -
V: TRBV4-2
size: -
CDR3: CASSRQTGTEAFF
DNA: TGTGCCAGCAGCCGCCAAACGGGGACTGAAGCTTTCTTT

J: TRBJ2-2
D: -
V: TRBV9
size: -
CDR3: CASSPFVGVASGELFF
DNA: TGTGCCAGCAGTCCTTTTGTAGGGGTGGCGTCCGGGGAGCTGTTTTTT

J: TRBJ1-6
D: -
V: TRBV9
size: -
CDR3: CASSVGVNSPLHF
DNA: TGTGCCAGCAGCGTAGGCGTCAATTCACCCCTCCACTTT

J: TRBJ2-7
D: -
V: TRBV5-1
size: -
CDR3: CASSVSGYEQYF
DNA: TGCGCCAGCAGCGTTAGCGGTTACGAGCAGTACTTC

J: TRBJ2-1
D: TRBD2
V: TRBV7-9
size: -
CDR3: CASRVTSGGYNEQFF
DNA: TGTGCCAGCAGGGTGACTAGCGGGGGGTACAATGAGCAGTTCTTC

J: TRBJ2-7
D: TRBD2
V: TRBV6-1
size: -
CDR3: CASSEAGGTSGTTYEQYF
DNA: TGTGCCAGCAGTGAAGCGGGGGGGACTAGCGGGACAACCTACGAGCAGTACTTC

J: TRBJ2-2
D: -
V: TRBV7-2
size: -
CDR3: CASSLRRGKGNSGELFF
DNA: TGTGCCAGCAGCTTAAGGCGGGGAAAAGGAAATTCCGGGGAGCTGTTTTTT

J: TRBJ1-2
D: -
V: TRBV7-9
size: -
CDR3: CASTTGLPSDGYTF
DNA: TGTGCCAGCACGACGGGACTTCCATCTGATGGCTACACCTTC

J: TRBJ2-7
D: TRBD2
V: TRBV27
size: -
CDR3: CASRGVGRGNYEQYF
DNA: TGTGCCAGCCGAGGGGTAGGGCGGGGGAATTACGAGCAGTACTTC

J: TRBJ1-5
D: TRBD1
V: TRBV3-1/TRBV3-2
size: -
CDR3: CASSQSRQGGSNQPQHF
DNA: TGTGCCAGCAGCCAATCTCGACAGGGTGGTAGCAATCAGCCCCAGCATTTT

J: TRBJ1-5
D: -
V: TRBV3-1/TRBV3-2
size: -
CDR3: CASSQDRGQPQHF
DNA: TGTGCCAGCAGCCAAGATAGGGGGCAGCCCCAGCATTTT

J: TRBJ1-1
D: TRBD1
V: TRBV6-5
size: -
CDR3: CASSYGTENTEAFF
DNA: TGTGCCAGCAGTTACGGGACAGAGAACACTGAAGCTTTCTTT

J: TRBJ1-1
D: TRBD1
V: TRBV3-1/TRBV3-2
size: -
CDR3: CASSLDRGGSTEAFF
DNA: TGTGCCAGCAGCCTCGACAGGGGGGGATCGACTGAAGCTTTCTTT

J: TRBJ1-2
D: -
V: TRBV20-1
size: -
CDR3: CSAPGYTF
DNA: TGCAGTGCTCCGGGCTACACCTTC

J: TRBJ2-7
D: -
V: TRBV5-1
size: -
CDR3: CASSPTDTFYEQYF
DNA: TGCGCCAGCAGCCCCACGGACACCTTCTACGAGCAGTACTTC

J: TRBJ1-2
D: TRBD1
V: TRBV29-1
size: -
CDR3: CSVPRQGASGYTF
DNA: TGCAGCGTGCCCCGACAGGGGGCATCCGGCTACACCTTC

J: TRBJ2-3
D: TRBD1
V: TRBV7-9
size: -
CDR3: CAVQGQDLRTDTQYF
DNA: TGTGCCGTCCAGGGACAGGACCTCCGCACAGATACGCAGTATTTT

J: TRBJ1-1
D: -
V: TRBV30
size: -
CDR3: CAWGQYTEAFF
DNA: TGTGCCTGGGGACAGTACACTGAAGCTTTCTTT

J: TRBJ1-4
D: TRBD1
V: TRBV3-1/TRBV3-2
size: few
CDR3: CASSLRTGFNEKLFF
DNA: TGTGCCAGCAGCCTCCGGACAGGGTTTAATGAAAAACTGTTTTTT

J: TRBJ1-3
D: -
V: TRBV6-1
size: -
CDR3: CACSPAGSGNTIYF
DNA: TGTGCCTGTTCCCCCGCGGGCTCTGGAAACACCATATATTTT

J: TRBJ2-3
D: TRBD2
V: TRBV25-1
size: few
CDR3: CASSEFRSGGSTDTQYF
DNA: TGTGCCAGCAGTGAATTTCGGTCGGGAGGGAGCACAGATACGCAGTATTTT

J: TRBJ2-5
D: -
V: TRBV12-3/TRBV12-4
size: -
CDR3: CASSRLRSDQYF
DNA: TGTGCCAGCAGTCGACTTAGGTCGGACCAGTACTTC

J: TRBJ2-7
D: -
V: TRBV5-4
size: -
CDR3: CASSLSGEQYF
DNA: TGTGCCAGCAGCTTGTCAGGCGAGCAGTACTTC

J: TRBJ1-1
D: -
V: TRBV19
size: -
CDR3: CASSMSVLNTEAFF
DNA: TGTGCCAGTAGTATGTCTGTTTTGAACACTGAAGCTTTCTTT

J: TRBJ1-1
D: -
V: TRBV6-4
size: -
CDR3: CASSEEGWTEAFF
DNA: TGTGCCAGCAGCGAAGAGGGTTGGACTGAAGCTTTCTTT

J: TRBJ1-2
D: -
V: TRBV14
size: -
CDR3: CASSQSLDYGYTF
DNA: TGTGCCAGCAGCCAATCCTTAGACTATGGCTACACCTTC